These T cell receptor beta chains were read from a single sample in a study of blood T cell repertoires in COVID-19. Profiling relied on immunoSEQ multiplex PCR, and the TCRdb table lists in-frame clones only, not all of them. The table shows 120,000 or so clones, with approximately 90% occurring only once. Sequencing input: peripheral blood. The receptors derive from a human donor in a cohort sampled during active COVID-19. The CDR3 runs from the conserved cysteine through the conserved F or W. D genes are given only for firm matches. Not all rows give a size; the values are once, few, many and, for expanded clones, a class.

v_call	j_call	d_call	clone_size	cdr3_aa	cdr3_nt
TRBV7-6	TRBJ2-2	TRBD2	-	CASSLQLAANTGELFF	TGTGCCAGCAGCCTGCAACTAGCGGCGAACACCGGGGAGCTGTTTTTT
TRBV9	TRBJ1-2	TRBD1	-	CASSSPGQNYGYTF	TGTGCCAGCAGCTCACCGGGACAGAACTATGGCTACACCTTC
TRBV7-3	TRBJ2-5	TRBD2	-	CASSLRPAGVGETQYF	TGTGCCAGCAGCCTCCGGCCAGCGGGAGTTGGAGAGACCCAGTACTTC
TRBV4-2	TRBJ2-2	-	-	CASSQDRVDTGELFF	TGTGCCAGCAGCCAAGACAGGGTTGACACCGGGGAGCTGTTTTTT
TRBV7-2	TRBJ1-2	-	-	CASRPPGDYGYTF	TGTGCCAGCAGGCCCCCGGGGGACTATGGCTACACCTTC
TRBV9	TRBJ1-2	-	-	CASSASAGASYGYTF	TGTGCCAGCAGCGCATCTGCGGGGGCCTCCTATGGCTACACCTTC
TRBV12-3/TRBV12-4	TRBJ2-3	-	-	CASSRSGPDTQYF	TGTGCCAGCAGCCGATCAGGGCCAGATACGCAGTATTTT
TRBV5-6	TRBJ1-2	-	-	CASSTGPGDGYTF	TGTGCCAGCAGCACGGGACCGGGGGACGGCTACACCTTC
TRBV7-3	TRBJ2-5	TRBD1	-	CARHAGTGRETQYF	TGTGCCAGACACGCCGGGACAGGAAGGGAGACCCAGTACTTC
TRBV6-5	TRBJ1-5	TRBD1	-	CASSKGQQFDPQHF	TGTGCCAGCAGCAAGGGACAGCAATTTGATCCCCAGCATTTT
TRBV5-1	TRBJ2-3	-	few	CASGNSGSSGSTDTQYF	TGCGCCAGCGGAAACAGTGGGAGTAGCGGTAGCACAGATACGCAGTATTTT
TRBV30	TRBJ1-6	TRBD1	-	CAWSVPGTVYNSPLHF	TGTGCCTGGAGTGTACCTGGGACAGTCTATAATTCACCCCTCCACTTT
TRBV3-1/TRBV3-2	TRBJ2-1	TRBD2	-	CASRNRLAGRSNEQFF	TGTGCCAGCAGAAATCGTCTAGCGGGGAGAAGCAATGAGCAGTTCTTC
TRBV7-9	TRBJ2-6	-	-	CASSLGPISSGANVLTF	TGTGCCAGCAGCTTAGGTCCGATTAGCTCTGGGGCCAACGTCCTGACTTTC
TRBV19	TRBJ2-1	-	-	CASSIDGGRGNEQFF	TGTGCCAGTAGTATAGACGGGGGAAGGGGTAATGAGCAGTTCTTC
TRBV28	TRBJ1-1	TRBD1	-	CASSQPGGLNTEAFF	TGTGCCAGCAGTCAACCAGGGGGTCTGAACACTGAAGCTTTCTTT
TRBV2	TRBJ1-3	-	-	CASGGPSGNTIYF	TGTGCCAGCGGCGGCCCCTCTGGAAACACCATATATTTT
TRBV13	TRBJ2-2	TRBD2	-	CASSLRAGGLAGELFF	TGTGCCAGCAGCTTAAGGGCGGGAGGGCTGGCCGGGGAGCTGTTTTTT
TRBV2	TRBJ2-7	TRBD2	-	CASRGGGRGGEQYF	TGTGCCAGCAGGGGAGGAGGGCGCGGGGGCGAGCAGTACTTC
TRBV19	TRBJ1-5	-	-	CASRPGTMYQPQHF	TGTGCCAGCCGCCCCGGGACAATGTATCAGCCCCAGCATTTT
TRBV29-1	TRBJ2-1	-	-	CSVATEGWNEQFF	TGCAGCGTTGCGACAGAAGGGTGGAATGAGCAGTTCTTC
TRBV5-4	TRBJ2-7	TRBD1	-	CASSLAPTGGRYEQYF	TGTGCCAGCAGCTTGGCCCCCACAGGGGGCAGGTACGAGCAGTACTTC
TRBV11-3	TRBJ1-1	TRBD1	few	CASSSDRGNTEAFF	TGTGCCAGCAGCTCGGACAGGGGGAACACTGAAGCTTTCTTT
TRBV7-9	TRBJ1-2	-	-	CASSPPDRQPYGYTF	TGTGCCAGCAGCCCGCCAGACAGGCAGCCATATGGCTACACCTTC
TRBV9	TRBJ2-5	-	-	CASSAQGWETQYF	TGTGCCAGCAGCGCCCAGGGGTGGGAGACCCAGTACTTC
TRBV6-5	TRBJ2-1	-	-	CASSYRSSYNEQFF	TGTGCCAGCAGTTATAGGAGCTCCTACAATGAGCAGTTCTTC
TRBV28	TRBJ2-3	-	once	CASSLEGRFPDTQYF	TGTGCCAGCAGTTTGGAGGGTCGTTTCCCAGATACGCAGTATTTT
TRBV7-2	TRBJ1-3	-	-	CASSLVAGSGNTIYF	TGTGCCAGCAGCTTAGTTGCCGGGTCTGGAAACACCATATATTTT
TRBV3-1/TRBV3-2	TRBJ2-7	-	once	CASSQDLFQSYEQYF	TGTGCCAGCAGCCAAGATCTTTTCCAGTCCTACGAGCAGTACTTC
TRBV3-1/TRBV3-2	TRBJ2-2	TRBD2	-	CASSRNTGGPNTGELFF	TGTGCCAGCAGCCGTAACACGGGGGGGCCTAACACCGGGGAGCTGTTTTTT
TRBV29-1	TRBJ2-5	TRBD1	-	CSVEANRQGVHQETQYF	TGCAGCGTCGAAGCTAATCGACAGGGCGTTCATCAAGAGACCCAGTACTTC
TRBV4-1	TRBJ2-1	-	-	CASSPSGRGSYNEQFF	TGCGCCAGCAGCCCTTCGGGGAGGGGGTCCTACAATGAGCAGTTCTTC
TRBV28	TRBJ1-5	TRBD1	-	CASTIDRASRNQPQHF	TGTGCCAGCACCATAGACAGGGCGTCGCGCAATCAGCCCCAGCATTTT
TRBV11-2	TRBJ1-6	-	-	CASSPLGTLVARSPLHF	TGTGCCAGCAGCCCCTTAGGGACTCTCGTGGCCCGGTCACCCCTCCACTTT
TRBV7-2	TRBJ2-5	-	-	CASSLEKAYVRETQYF	TGTGCCAGCAGCTTAGAGAAAGCTTATGTCAGGGAGACCCAGTACTTC
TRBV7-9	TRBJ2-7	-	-	CASSRDRNYEQYF	TGTGCCAGCAGCCGCGACAGAAACTACGAGCAGTACTTC
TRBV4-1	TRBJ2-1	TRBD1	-	CASSRGQGNEQFF	TGCGCCAGCAGCCGCGGACAGGGCAATGAGCAGTTCTTC
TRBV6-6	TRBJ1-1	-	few	CASSYRREGNTEAFF	TGTGCCAGCAGTTACCGCAGGGAGGGGAACACTGAAGCTTTCTTT
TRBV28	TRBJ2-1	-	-	CASSKRHEQFF	TGTGCCAGCAGTAAGCGGCATGAGCAGTTCTTC
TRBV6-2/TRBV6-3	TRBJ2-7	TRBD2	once	CASSQIAGGSYEQYF	TGTGCCAGCAGTCAGATAGCGGGGGGCTCCTACGAGCAGTACTTC